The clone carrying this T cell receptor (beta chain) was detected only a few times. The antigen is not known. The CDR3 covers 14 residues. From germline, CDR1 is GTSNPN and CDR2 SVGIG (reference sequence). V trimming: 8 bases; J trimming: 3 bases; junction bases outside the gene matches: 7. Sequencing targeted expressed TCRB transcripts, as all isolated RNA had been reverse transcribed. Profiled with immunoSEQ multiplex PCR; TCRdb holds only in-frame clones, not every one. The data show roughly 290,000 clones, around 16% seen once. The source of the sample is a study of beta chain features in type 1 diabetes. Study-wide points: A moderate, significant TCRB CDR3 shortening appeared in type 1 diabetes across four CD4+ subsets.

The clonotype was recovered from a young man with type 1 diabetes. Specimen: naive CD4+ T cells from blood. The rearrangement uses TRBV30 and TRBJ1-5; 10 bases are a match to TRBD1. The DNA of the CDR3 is TGTGCCGACCCGACAGGGGGCAACAATCAGCCCCAGCATTTT. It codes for CADPTGGNNQPQHF.